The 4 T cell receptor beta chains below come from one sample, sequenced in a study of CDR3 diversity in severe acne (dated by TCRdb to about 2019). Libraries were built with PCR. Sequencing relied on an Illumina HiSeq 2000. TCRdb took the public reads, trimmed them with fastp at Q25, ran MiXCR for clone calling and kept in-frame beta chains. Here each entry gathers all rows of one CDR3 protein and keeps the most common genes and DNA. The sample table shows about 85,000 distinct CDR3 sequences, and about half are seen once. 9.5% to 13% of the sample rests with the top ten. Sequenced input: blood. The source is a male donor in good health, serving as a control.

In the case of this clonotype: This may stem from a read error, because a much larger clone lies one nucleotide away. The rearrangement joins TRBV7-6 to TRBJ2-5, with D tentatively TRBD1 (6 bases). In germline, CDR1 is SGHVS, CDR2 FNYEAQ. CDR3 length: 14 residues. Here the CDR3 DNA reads TGTGCCAGCAGCTTAGGGACAGAGCAAGGGACCCAGTACTTC. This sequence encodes CASSLGTEQGTQYF.

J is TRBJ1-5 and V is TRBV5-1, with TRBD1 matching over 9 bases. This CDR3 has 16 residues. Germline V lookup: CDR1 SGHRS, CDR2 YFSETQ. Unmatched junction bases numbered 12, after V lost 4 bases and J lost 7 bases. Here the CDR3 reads CASSPSGGQGGQPQHF. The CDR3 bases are TGCGCCAGCAGCCCCTCAGGGGGACAGGGTGGACAGCCCCAGCATTTT.

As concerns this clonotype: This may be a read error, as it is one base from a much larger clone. The CDR3 DNA follows: TGTGCCATCGGTGACCTCAATGAAGCTTTCTTT. Encoded protein: CAIGDLNEAFF. This rearrangement joins TRBV10-3 to TRBJ1-1; D unclear. Germline V CDR1 and CDR2: ENHRY, SYGVKD. The CDR3 loop spans 11 amino acids.

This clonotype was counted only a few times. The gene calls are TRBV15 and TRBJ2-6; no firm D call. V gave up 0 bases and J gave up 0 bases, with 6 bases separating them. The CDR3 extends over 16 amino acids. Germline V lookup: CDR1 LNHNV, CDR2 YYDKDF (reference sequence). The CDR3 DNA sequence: TGTGCCACCAGCAGAGATCATACCTCTGGGGCCAACGTCCTGACTTTC. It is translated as CATSRDHTSGANVLTF.